This TCR beta chain came from a study of blood T cell repertoires in COVID-19. Study-level information: From T cells, B-cell-depleted T cells, or PBMCs came the material, which was cDNA or gDNA.

Authors' methods: Quantification of nucleated cells was approximated via reference gene primer amplification. Clones were read by immunoSEQ multiplex PCR, and TCRdb kept only the in-frame ones, dropping some. D and trimming come from the DNA, and the V and J calls and clone size come from that table. The data show 450,000 or so clones, 70% to 90% seen once. Seattle-derived patients entered the study during active infection and were followed longitudinally. The sample comprised peripheral blood. This TCR came from a woman between 40 and 50 years old with COVID-19, enrolled during active disease.

The CDR3 region is CASSPRDNQPQHF. CDR3 coding DNA: TGTGCCAGCAGTCCCAGGGACAATCAGCCCCAGCATTTT. This rearrangement joins TRBV6-2 or TRBV6-3 to TRBJ1-5, with D possibly being TRBD1 (5 bases). The CDR3 covers 13 residues. CDR1 and CDR2 from the germline V gene are MNHEY and SVGEGT. With 5 bases removed from V and 3 bases from J, the gap between germline ends came to 8 bases.